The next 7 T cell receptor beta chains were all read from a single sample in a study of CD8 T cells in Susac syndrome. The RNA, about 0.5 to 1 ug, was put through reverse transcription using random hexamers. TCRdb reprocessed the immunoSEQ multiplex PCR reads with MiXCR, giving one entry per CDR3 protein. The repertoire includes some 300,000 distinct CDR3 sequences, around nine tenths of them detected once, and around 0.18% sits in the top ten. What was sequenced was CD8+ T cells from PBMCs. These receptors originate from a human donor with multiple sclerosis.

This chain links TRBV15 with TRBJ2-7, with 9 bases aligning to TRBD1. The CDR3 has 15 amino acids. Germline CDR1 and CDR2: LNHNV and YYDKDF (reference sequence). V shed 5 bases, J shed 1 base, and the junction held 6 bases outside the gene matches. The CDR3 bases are TGTGCCACCAGCCCCGAGACAGGGGGTTCCTACGAGCAGTACTTC. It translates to CATSPETGGSYEQYF.

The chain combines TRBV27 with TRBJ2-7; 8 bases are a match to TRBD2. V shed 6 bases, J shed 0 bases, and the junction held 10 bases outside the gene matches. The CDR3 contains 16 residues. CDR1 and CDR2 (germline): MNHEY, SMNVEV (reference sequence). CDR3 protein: CASSPLMGTSSYEQYF. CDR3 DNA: TGTGCCAGCAGCCCGCTCATGGGGACTAGCTCCTACGAGCAGTACTTC.

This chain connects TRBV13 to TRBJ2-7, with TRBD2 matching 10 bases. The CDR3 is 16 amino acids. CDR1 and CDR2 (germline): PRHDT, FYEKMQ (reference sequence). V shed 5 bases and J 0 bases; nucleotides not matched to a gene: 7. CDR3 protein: CASSSHASGSSYEQYF. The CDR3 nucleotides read TGTGCCAGCAGCAGCCACGCTAGCGGGAGCTCCTACGAGCAGTACTTC.

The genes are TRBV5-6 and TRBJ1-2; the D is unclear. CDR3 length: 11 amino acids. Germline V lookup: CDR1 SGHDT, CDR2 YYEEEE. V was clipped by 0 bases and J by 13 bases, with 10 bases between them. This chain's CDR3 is CASSLGPPATF. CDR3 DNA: TGTGCCAGCAGCTTGGGGCCTCCCGCCACCTTC.

The CDR3, as DNA: TGTGCCAGCAGCTTGGGGGGTTGGGACGGAGACAATGAGCAGTTCTTC. The encoded protein is CASSLGGWDGDNEQFF. The V and J genes are TRBV5-6 and TRBJ2-1, with D tentatively TRBD1 or TRBD2 (5 bases each). CDR1 is SGHDT, CDR2 YYEEEE, per germline. The ends were cut back, 0 bases at V and 5 bases at J, with 15 bases in the middle. The CDR3 runs 16 residues. The full variable domain, rest sourced from reference TRBV5-6 and TRBJ2-1, is DAGVTQSPTHLIKTRGQQVTLRCSPKSGHDTVSWYQQALGQGPQFIFQYYEEEERQRGNFPDRFSGHQFPNYSSELNVNALLLGDSALYLCASSLGGWDGDNEQFFGPGTRLTVL.

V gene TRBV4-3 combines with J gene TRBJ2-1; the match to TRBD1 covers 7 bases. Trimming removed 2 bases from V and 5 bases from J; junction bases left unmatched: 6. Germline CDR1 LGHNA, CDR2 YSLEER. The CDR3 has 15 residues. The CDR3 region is CASSQPGQTNNEQFF. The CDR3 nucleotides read TGCGCCAGCAGCCAACCGGGACAGACTAACAATGAGCAGTTCTTC.

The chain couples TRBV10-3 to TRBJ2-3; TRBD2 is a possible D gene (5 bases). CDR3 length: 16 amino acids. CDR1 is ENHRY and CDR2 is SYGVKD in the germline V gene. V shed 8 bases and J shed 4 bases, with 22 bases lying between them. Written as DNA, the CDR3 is TGTGCCATCCGACCGGGATTCGGGGTGGATCCAGATACGCAGTATTTT. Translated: CAIRPGFGVDPDTQYF.